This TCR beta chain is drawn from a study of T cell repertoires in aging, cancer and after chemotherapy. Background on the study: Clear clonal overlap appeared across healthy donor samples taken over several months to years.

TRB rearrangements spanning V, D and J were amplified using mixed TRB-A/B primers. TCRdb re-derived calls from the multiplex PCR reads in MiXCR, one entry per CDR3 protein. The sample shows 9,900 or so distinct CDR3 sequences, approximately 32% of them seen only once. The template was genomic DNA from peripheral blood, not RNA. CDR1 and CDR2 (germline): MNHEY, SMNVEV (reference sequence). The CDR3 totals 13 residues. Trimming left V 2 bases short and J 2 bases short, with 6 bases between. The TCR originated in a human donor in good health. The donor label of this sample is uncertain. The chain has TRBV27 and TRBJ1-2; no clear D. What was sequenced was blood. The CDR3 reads CASSLRENYGYTF. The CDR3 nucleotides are TGTGCCAGCAGTTTAAGGGAGAACTATGGCTACACCTTC.